This T cell receptor beta chain was sequenced during a study of T cells in Graves' hyperthyroidism and ophthalmopathy. This CDR3 has 17 residues. The V end lost 2 bases, the J end lost 1 base, and 18 bases lay between the germline ends. CDR1 MNHEY and CDR2 SVGAGI come from the germline V gene. Amplification targeted TCR beta CDR3 regions from RNA transcripts. HTBI primers were the set used in a first-round RT-PCR of the TCR CDR3. MiXCR, run by TCRdb on the multiplex PCR reads, gives a single entry per CDR3 protein. The sample contains hundreds of thousands of distinct CDR3 sequences, roughly 37% of which appear only once. The definition of stable Graves' hyperthyroidism was no ophthalmopathy progression within 18 months. Exclusion of a patient resulted from uncontrolled infection, other autoimmune disease, pregnancy or lactation.

The TCR sequence derives from a young man with Graves' hyperthyroidism. The rearrangement uses TRBV6-5 and TRBJ2-7, with D perhaps matching TRBD1 (6 bases). Material for sequencing was blood. The CDR3 DNA follows: TGTGCCAGCAGTTACGCCCATACAGGGAAGGGATCCTACGAGCAGTACTTC. Amino acid sequence: CASSYAHTGKGSYEQYF.